The clone carrying this TCR beta chain was found once. As yet, its antigen is unknown. The germline V gene encodes CDR1 SGHRS and CDR2 YFSETQ. The CDR3 loop spans 13 amino acids. V shed 5 bases and J shed 5 bases, with 12 bases lying between them. Primers: 60 Vbeta forward and 13 Jbeta reverse. Assay used: immunoSEQ multiplex PCR; TCRdb lists only in-frame clones, some missing. The data hold about 120,000 clones, with about 78% observed a single time. This record comes from a study of cytomegalovirus exposure and HLA in healthy donors. Study-wide context: A preliminary data release comprised tens of millions of unique TCRs obtained from HLA-typed donors. Study results and caveats: As a later analysis showed, several of the most significant clusters appeared to be linked to common viral pathogens.

The sample was PBMCs. This clonotype originated in a woman aged 35 to 49 in good health and CMV-seropositive. V and J are TRBV5-1 and TRBJ2-3; D might be TRBD1 (7 bases). The CDR3 sequence is CASRGGDRDTQYF. Here the CDR3 DNA reads TGCGCCAGCAGGGGCGGGGACAGAGATACGCAGTATTTT.